The TCR beta chain under discussion was sequenced for a study of neurological immune-mediated disorders. Study-wide results and limits: The expanded clones of different subjects shared no CDR3 amino acid sequences (suggesting private repertoires in all groups).

TCRdb re-called the 5' RACE reads with MiXCR, one entry per CDR3 protein. The table lists tens of thousands of distinct CDR3 sequences, less than 20% of them singletons, with 4.9% in the top ten. This clonotype was observed many times. Its antigen is unknown. Stated time point: technical triplicate 3. Sorted libraries used around 910,000 CD4+ or CD8+ T cells. The clonotype was recovered from a female donor with HTLV-1-associated myelopathy (HAM/TSP). Sample: CD4+ T cells from blood.

CDR3 sequence: CASSGSGGFHPQHF. The DNA of the CDR3 is TGTGCCAGCAGTGGTTCAGGGGGGTTTCACCCCCAGCATTTT. J is TRBJ1-5 and V is TRBV2; 7 nucleotides agree with TRBD1. CDR1 SNHLY and CDR2 FYNNEI come from the germline V gene. The CDR3 is 14 amino acids. The V gene end was trimmed by 4 bases and the J gene end by 10 bases; junction bases not matched to a gene: 10.